This record concerns one T cell receptor beta chain sequence. This CDR3 contains 16 residues. Per the germline V gene, CDR1 is LGHNA and CDR2 is YNFKEQ. Trimming took off 0 bases at V and 6 bases at J, with 17 bases between the two ends. This sample is part of a study of shared clonotypes between healthy human individuals. The run depth of the assay was deep. Every subset had its genomic DNA shared out evenly among several immunoSEQ plates. The repertoire was sequenced with immunoSEQ multiplex PCR; TCRdb's copy has only in-frame clones and lacks some. The sample carries about 1 million clones, about 80% recorded once.

The receptor was derived from a man in his late teens or twenties in good health. Some clones in this sample may be carry-over from other donors' samples. The chain employs TRBV4-2 and TRBJ1-1; no clear D gene. Source material: memory CD4+ T cells from PBMCs. The sample's subset: CD45RA-negative fraction. The CDR3 sequence: CASSQEVDIRSSEAFF. For the CDR3, the DNA is TGTGCCAGCAGCCAAGAAGTGGATATAAGGAGCTCTGAAGCTTTCTTT.